This T cell receptor (beta chain) was observed in a study of T cell responses to AZD1222 COVID-19 vaccine. This clone was observed a few times. What it recognizes is unknown. One junction end does not reproduce the germline sequence, and a read error may be involved. CDR1 is SSHAT, CDR2 FNYEAQ, per germline (reference sequence). CDR3 size: 16 residues. The method was immunoSEQ multiplex PCR; TCRdb's version includes in-frame clones alone and lacks a portion of them. The sample holds tens of thousands of clones, roughly 87% seen once. Study-wide results and limits: Spike-spanning, vaccine-associated CD4 TCRs were dominant at 160-218 and 743-854.

The sequencing used peripheral blood, collected 28 days after the second AZD1222 dose. The rearrangement links TRBV7-7 to TRBJ1-4; no reliable D call. The receptor was isolated from an adult who received the AZD1222 COVID-19 vaccine. The CDR3: CASSLVEGRKNEKLFF. The CDR3 coding sequence is TGTGCTAGCAGCTTAGTGGAGGGCCGGAAGAATGAAAAACTGTTTTTT.